This TCR beta chain comes out of a study of cytomegalovirus exposure and HLA in healthy donors. Study-level findings and limits: Later on, a genetic analysis was performed. It linked a missense variant in DCLRE1C with V- and J-gene trimming of TCR beta.

With 60 Vbeta and 13 Jbeta primers, the PCR was carried out. Clones were sequenced by immunoSEQ multiplex PCR, and TCRdb holds only the in-frame ones, with some missing. The sample shows under 35,000 clones, roughly 69% of them seen only once. The CDR3 runs 13 residues. CDR1 and CDR2 from the germline V gene are LNHDA and SQIVND (reference sequence). With 6 bases removed from V and 0 bases from J, the gap between germline ends came to 8 bases. For this clone: Antigen unknown.

Sampled while nominally healthy, donors likely had unrecorded immune exposures. What was sequenced was PBMCs. The clonotype was recovered from a man aged 45-60 years in good health and CMV-seropositive. The V gene is TRBV19, the J gene TRBJ1-1; D is ambiguous. The CDR3 sequence: CASSLSMNTEAFF. The CDR3 bases are TGTGCCAGTAGCCTATCCATGAACACTGAAGCTTTCTTT.